Below, one T cell receptor beta chain is given with its context. Profiling relied on immunoSEQ multiplex PCR, and the TCRdb table lists in-frame clones only, not all of them. The sample lists roughly 14,000 clones; about 86% were seen once. The sample originates from a study of blood T cell repertoires in COVID-19. There are 15 residues in the CDR3. Germline V gene data show CDR1 as SEHNR and CDR2 as FQNEAQ (reference sequence). Trimming removed 4 bases at V and 1 base at J, with 11 bases between. The TCR was taken from a human donor in a cohort sampled during active COVID-19. What was sequenced was peripheral blood. The chain is built from TRBV7-9 and TRBJ2-1, with D perhaps matching TRBD2 (5 bases). The CDR3 bases are TGTGCCAGCAGCTCAGACGGGGTTTCCTACAATGAGCAGTTCTTC. This sequence encodes CASSSDGVSYNEQFF.